This TCR beta chain was recorded in a study of OX40 agonist ivuxolimab in advanced cancers. Across the whole study: Three individuals attained partial responses, comprising one hepatocellular carcinoma case and two cutaneous melanoma cases. Whole-study results and caveats: There were also nonresponders showing low normalized T-cell clonal expansion. Circulating CD4+ and CD8+ T cells showed clonal expansion by week 6 at 0.1 to 3.0 mg/kg.

Comment on this clone: Its antigen is currently unknown.

Assay: immunoSEQ multiplex PCR; the TCRdb copy retains only in-frame clones and omits some. In the table there are around 29,000 clones, approximately 90% of which are singletons. The V and J ends lost 4 bases and 4 bases, in that order; junction bases with no gene match: 6. CDR3 length: 14 amino acids. Germline CDR1 is SGHDT and CDR2 is YYEEEE. The genes are TRBV5-6 and TRBJ1-1; 8 nucleotides line up with TRBD1. Specimen: CD4+ or CD8+ T cells sorted from blood, collected in a trial of the OX40 agonist ivuxolimab. The receptor comes from an adult with an advanced solid tumor such as melanoma, head and neck, liver or kidney cancer. CDR3 loop: CASSPTGGGTEAFF. CDR3 DNA sequence: TGTGCCAGCAGCCCTACAGGGGGAGGCACTGAAGCTTTCTTT.